This passage covers 18 T cell receptor beta chains from one sample sequenced in a study of shared clonotypes between healthy human individuals. The naive CD8 population came from CD45RO-negative cells selected for CCR7, without terminally differentiated effector memory CD45RA+ cells. Some clones are missing from TCRdb's copy, which holds only in-frame ones; the method was immunoSEQ multiplex PCR. The table has millions of clones, approximately 95% seen once. The sequenced sample was naive CD8+ T cells sorted from blood. Receptors originate from a man younger than 35 in good health.

The rearrangement links TRBV11-2 to TRBJ2-1, with 13 nucleotides matching TRBD2. The CDR3 is 15 amino acids. With 5 bases clipped from V and 8 bases from J, the junction kept 6 bases outside the gene matches. CDR1 and CDR2 (germline): SGHAT, FQNNGV. The CDR3 DNA reads TGTGCCAGCAGCCCCGGGACTAGCGGGATGTATGAGCAGTTCTTC. Its protein product is CASSPGTSGMYEQFF. The complete variable domain, with remaining parts taken from reference TRBV11-2 and TRBJ2-1, reads EAGVAQSPRYKIIEKRQSVAFWCNPISGHATLYWYQQILGQGPKLLIQFQNNGVVDDSQLPKDRFSAERLKGVDSTLKIQPAKLEDSAVYLCASSPGTSGMYEQFFGPGTRLTVL.

The genes are TRBV27 and TRBJ2-5; 10 bases fit TRBD1. This CDR3 spans 15 amino acids. Germline assignment: CDR1 MNHEY and CDR2 SMNVEV (reference sequence). The trim removed 5 bases at V and 4 bases at J, leaving 7 bases unmatched. Here the CDR3 DNA reads TGTGCCAGCAGTACGGGACAGGGGATCGGAGAGACCCAGTACTTC. It codes for CASSTGQGIGETQYF.

V usage is TRBV4-1 and J usage is TRBJ2-6; no clear D gene. This CDR3 comprises 17 residues. Germline values: CDR1 MGHRA, CDR2 YSYEKL. Deletions cut 0 bases from V and 1 base from J, with 10 bases between. The CDR3 nucleotides are TGCGCCAGCAGCCAAGATCCATTAAAATCTGGGGCCAACGTCCTGACTTTC. Amino acids: CASSQDPLKSGANVLTF.

The chain has TRBV28 and TRBJ2-2; either TRBD1 or TRBD2 may supply D (7 bases each). The V gene's germline CDR1 is MDHEN and CDR2 SYDVKM. Trimming took 6 bases from V and 7 from J, leaving 18 bases between them. The CDR3 is made up of 15 amino acids. The CDR3 region is CASRPQGEGIGELFF. In DNA, the CDR3 is TGTGCCAGCAGGCCCCAGGGGGAGGGGATCGGGGAGCTGTTTTTT.

The chain links TRBV29-1 to TRBJ2-7; D is perhaps TRBD2 (6 bases). CDR1 is SQVTM and CDR2 is ANQGSEA in the germline V gene. The CDR3 runs 13 residues. Trimming removed 5 bases at V and 5 bases at J, with 16 bases between. CDR3 sequence: CSVRGGDLDEQYF. DNA for the CDR3: TGCAGCGTTCGGGGCGGGGACCTTGACGAGCAGTACTTC.

The J gene is TRBJ2-1, the V gene TRBV13; D gene ambiguous. The CDR3 is made up of 16 amino acids. CDR1 and CDR2 (germline): PRHDT, FYEKMQ (reference sequence). The V and J ends lost 5 bases and 1 base respectively, with 15 bases between them. The CDR3 loop reads CASSPSRVGSYNEQFF. For the CDR3, the DNA is TGTGCCAGCAGCCCCTCCCGGGTGGGTTCCTACAATGAGCAGTTCTTC.

This chain links TRBV19 with TRBJ2-7; TRBD1 agrees at 10 bases. Germline V gene lookup returns CDR1 LNHDA and CDR2 SQIVND (reference sequence). V lost 5 bases, J lost 4 bases, and 5 bases stayed unmatched. The CDR3 spans 14 residues. The CDR3 region is CASSATGGAYEQYF. The CDR3 nucleotides read TGTGCCAGTAGTGCGACAGGGGGCGCATACGAGCAGTACTTC.

The genes are TRBV19 and TRBJ2-5; 10 nucleotides agree with TRBD2. From germline, CDR1 is LNHDA and CDR2 SQIVND (reference sequence). The CDR3 loop spans 13 amino acids. Trimming removed 9 bases from V and 2 bases from J; junction bases left unmatched: 3. This chain's CDR3 is CARASGSQETQYF. The CDR3 DNA sequence: TGTGCCAGGGCTAGCGGGAGTCAAGAGACCCAGTACTTC.

The chain joins TRBV7-2 to TRBJ2-5; D call uncertain. Germline CDR1 is SGHTA and CDR2 is FQGNSA. This CDR3 is built from 14 residues. V lost 3 bases, J lost 2 bases, and 10 bases lay in between. CDR3 DNA sequence: TGTGCCAGCAGCTTCCCTCTGGGTCAAGAGACCCAGTACTTC. Residues: CASSFPLGQETQYF.

J is TRBJ1-2 and V is TRBV30; D remains unclear. This CDR3 comprises 12 residues. The germline V and J ends were trimmed by 2 bases and 3 bases, with 7 bases remaining between them. In germline, CDR1 is GTSNPN, CDR2 SVGIG (reference sequence). CDR3 sequence reads: CAWSIRDYGYTF. In DNA form, the CDR3 reads TGTGCCTGGAGTATAAGGGACTATGGCTACACCTTC.

The chain recombines TRBV5-1 with TRBJ2-7, with D tentatively TRBD2 (6 bases). The CDR3 runs 13 residues. Germline lookup yields CDR1 SGHRS and CDR2 YFSETQ. Trimming pared 7 bases from V and 2 bases from J, leaving 13 bases between. The DNA of the CDR3 is TGCGCCAGCCACCGGGACTCGGCCTACGAGCAGTACTTC. It encodes CASHRDSAYEQYF.

This chain uses TRBV14 with TRBJ2-3, with 14 positions matching TRBD2. The CDR3 spans 19 residues. Per germline, CDR1 SGHDN and CDR2 FVKESK. The V and J ends lost 4 bases and 5 bases, in that order; junction bases with no gene match: 14. CDR3 residues: CASSLLPSGTSGSGDTQYF. CDR3 nucleotides: TGTGCCAGCAGCCTTCTACCGTCCGGGACTAGCGGGAGTGGAGATACGCAGTATTTT. The entire variable domain, with the rest obtained from reference TRBV14 and TRBJ2-3, is as follows: EAGVTQFPSHSVIEKGQTVTLRCDPISGHDNLYWYRRVMGKEIKFLLHFVKESKQDESGMPNNRFLAERTGGTYSTLKVQPAELEDSGVYFCASSLLPSGTSGSGDTQYFGPGTRLTVL.

The chain links TRBV2 to TRBJ2-7, with 7 positions matching TRBD1. The CDR3 runs 14 residues. Germline CDR1 reads SNHLY; CDR2 reads FYNNEI. V was pared by 8 bases and J by 6 bases, with 13 bases of the junction left unmatched. The DNA of the CDR3 is TGTGCCAGCGCGTGGACAGGAGGATCCGGCGAGCAGTACTTC. Protein sequence: CASAWTGGSGEQYF.

The V and J genes are TRBV28 and TRBJ2-7, with D unclear. CDR3 length: 13 residues. CDR1 and CDR2 (germline): MDHEN, SYDVKM. V lost 6 bases, J lost 4 bases, and 13 bases lay in between. CDR3 protein: CASSSAVGYEQYF. Here the CDR3 DNA reads TGTGCCAGCAGCTCCGCGGTAGGTTACGAGCAGTACTTC.

The chain has TRBV27 and TRBJ1-1, with D possibly being TRBD1 (6 bases). Germline V CDR1 and CDR2: MNHEY, SMNVEV (reference sequence). This CDR3 region has 14 residues. Trimming cost V 2 bases and J 6 bases, with 13 bases left between them. In nucleotides, the CDR3 is TGTGCCAGCAGTTTAACAGGGAGAGGGGCTGAAGCTTTCTTT. This codes for CASSLTGRGAEAFF.

The rearrangement uses TRBV5-1 and TRBJ2-7; maybe TRBD1 (5 bases). This CDR3 spans 16 amino acids. CDR1 and CDR2 from the germline V gene are SGHRS and YFSETQ. V lost 5 bases and J lost 0, with 18 bases in between. The CDR3 is CASSSSTDNPSYEQYF. The CDR3 DNA reads TGCGCCAGCAGTTCCTCTACGGACAACCCCTCCTACGAGCAGTACTTC.

Points on this clone: The DNA is left out, because the CDR3 cannot be placed on it with certainty; the CDR3 is given as TCRdb lists it. The gene calls are TRBV21-1 and TRBJ2-7; the tabulated D call, TRBD1, remains unverified against the DNA. TRBV21-1 is classified as a pseudogene. The CDR3 length is 16 residues, termini included. CDR3 protein: CASSKVGWGTGHEQYF.

The chain uses TRBV4-1 and TRBJ2-2; weak D call: TRBD1 (5 bases). The CDR3 has 14 residues. In germline, CDR1 is MGHRA, CDR2 YSYEKL. V shed 1 base and J shed 4 bases, with 7 bases lying between them. This CDR3 reads CASSQGTITGELFF. In nucleotides, the CDR3 is TGCGCCAGCAGCCAAGGGACAATCACCGGGGAGCTGTTTTTT.